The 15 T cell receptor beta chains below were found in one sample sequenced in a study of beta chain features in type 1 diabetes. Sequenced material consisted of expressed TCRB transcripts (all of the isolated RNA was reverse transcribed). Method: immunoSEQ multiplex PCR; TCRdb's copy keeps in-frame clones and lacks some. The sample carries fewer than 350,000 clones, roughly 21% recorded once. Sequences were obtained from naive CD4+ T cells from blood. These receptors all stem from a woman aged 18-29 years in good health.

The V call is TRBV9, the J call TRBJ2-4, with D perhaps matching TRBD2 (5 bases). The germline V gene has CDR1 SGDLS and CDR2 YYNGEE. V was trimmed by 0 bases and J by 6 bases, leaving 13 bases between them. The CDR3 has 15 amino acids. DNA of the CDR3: TGTGCCAGCAGCGTAGGGGTCCTTCGGGGAAACATTCAGTACTTC. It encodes CASSVGVLRGNIQYF. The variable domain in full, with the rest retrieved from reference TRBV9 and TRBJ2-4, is DSGVTQTPKHLITATGQRVTLRCSPRSGDLSVYWYQQSLDQGLQFLIQYYNGEERAKGNILERFSAQQFPDLHSELNLSSLELGDSALYFCASSVGVLRGNIQYFGAGTRLSVL.

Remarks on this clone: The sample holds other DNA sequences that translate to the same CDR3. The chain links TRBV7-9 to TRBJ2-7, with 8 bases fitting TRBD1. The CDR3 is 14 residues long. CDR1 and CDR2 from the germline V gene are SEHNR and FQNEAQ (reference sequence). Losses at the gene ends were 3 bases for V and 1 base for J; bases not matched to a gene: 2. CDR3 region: CASSLRQGSYEQYF. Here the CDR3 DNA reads TGTGCCAGCAGCTTGAGACAGGGGTCCTACGAGCAGTACTTC.

The CDR3 protein is CASSDGTGFNEQYF. CDR3 bases: TGCGCCAGCAGCGATGGGACAGGTTTCAACGAGCAGTACTTC. The chain is built from TRBV5-1 and TRBJ2-7; 8 bases line up with TRBD1. The CDR3 covers 14 residues. CDR1 SGHRS and CDR2 YFSETQ come from the germline V gene. The V and J ends lost 4 bases and 5 bases, in that order; junction bases with no gene match: 8.

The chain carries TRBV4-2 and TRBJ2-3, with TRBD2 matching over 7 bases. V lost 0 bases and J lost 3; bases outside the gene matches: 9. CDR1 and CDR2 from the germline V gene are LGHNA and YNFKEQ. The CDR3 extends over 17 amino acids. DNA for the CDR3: TGTGCCAGCAGCCAAGATCAAGGCGGGGGTGGGACAGATACGCAGTATTTT. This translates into CASSQDQGGGGTDTQYF.

Here the CDR3 reads CASSASGRVTQYF. The DNA of the CDR3 is TGTGCCAGCAGCGCCAGCGGGAGAGTTACGCAGTATTTT. The chain combines TRBV9 with TRBJ2-3; the match to TRBD2 covers 8 bases. CDR3 length: 13 amino acids. Trimming removed 3 bases from V and 8 bases from J; junction bases left unmatched: 5. In germline, CDR1 is SGDLS, CDR2 YYNGEE.

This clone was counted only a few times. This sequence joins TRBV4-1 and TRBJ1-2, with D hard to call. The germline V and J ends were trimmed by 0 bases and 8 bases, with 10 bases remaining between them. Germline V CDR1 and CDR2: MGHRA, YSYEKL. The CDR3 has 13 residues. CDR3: CASSQDRGRGYTF. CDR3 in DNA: TGCGCCAGCAGCCAAGACCGGGGTCGCGGCTACACCTTC.

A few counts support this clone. This chain's CDR3 is CAIYYGYTF. Here the CDR3 DNA reads TGTGCCATCTACTATGGCTACACCTTC. The rearrangement joins TRBV9 to TRBJ1-2; no clear D. CDR1 is SGDLS, CDR2 YYNGEE, per germline. The V end was cut by 9 bases, the J end by 3 bases, with 3 bases between. The CDR3 consists of 9 residues.

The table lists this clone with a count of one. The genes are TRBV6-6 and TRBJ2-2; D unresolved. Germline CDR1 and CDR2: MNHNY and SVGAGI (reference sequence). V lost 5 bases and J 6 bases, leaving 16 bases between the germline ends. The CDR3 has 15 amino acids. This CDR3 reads CASSPTGSHPGELFF. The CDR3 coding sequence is TGTGCCAGCAGTCCTACCGGGTCTCATCCCGGGGAGCTGTTTTTT.

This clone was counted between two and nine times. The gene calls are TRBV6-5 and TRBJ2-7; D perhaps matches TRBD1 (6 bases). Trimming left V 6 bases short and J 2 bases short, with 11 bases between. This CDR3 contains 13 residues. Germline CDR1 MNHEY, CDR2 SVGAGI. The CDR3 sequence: CASRPTGPYEQYF. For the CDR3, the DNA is TGTGCCAGCAGGCCGACAGGACCCTACGAGCAGTACTTC.

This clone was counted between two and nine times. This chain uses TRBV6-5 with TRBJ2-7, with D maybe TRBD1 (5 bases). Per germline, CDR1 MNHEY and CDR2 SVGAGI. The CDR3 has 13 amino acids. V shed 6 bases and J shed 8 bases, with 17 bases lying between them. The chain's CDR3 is CASSPQEPMKQYF. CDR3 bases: TGTGCCAGCAGCCCACAGGAGCCGATGAAGCAGTACTTC.

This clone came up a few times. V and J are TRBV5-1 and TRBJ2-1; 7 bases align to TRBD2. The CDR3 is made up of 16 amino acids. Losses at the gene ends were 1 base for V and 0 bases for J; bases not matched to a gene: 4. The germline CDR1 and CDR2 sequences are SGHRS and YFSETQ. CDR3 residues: CASSLRPSGSYNEQFF. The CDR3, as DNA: TGCGCCAGCAGCTTGAGGCCTAGCGGCTCCTACAATGAGCAGTTCTTC.

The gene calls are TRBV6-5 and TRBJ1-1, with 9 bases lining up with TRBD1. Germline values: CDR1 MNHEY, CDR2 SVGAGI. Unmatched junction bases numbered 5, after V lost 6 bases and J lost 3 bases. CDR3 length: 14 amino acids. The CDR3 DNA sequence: TGTGCCAGCAGAACGGGACAGGGTGACACTGAAGCTTTCTTT. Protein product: CASRTGQGDTEAFF.

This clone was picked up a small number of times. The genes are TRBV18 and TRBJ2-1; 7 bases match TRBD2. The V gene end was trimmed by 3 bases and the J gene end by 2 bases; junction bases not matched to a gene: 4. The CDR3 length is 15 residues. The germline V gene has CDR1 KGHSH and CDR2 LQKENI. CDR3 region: CASSPSSGTYNEQFF. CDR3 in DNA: TGTGCCAGCTCACCCTCTAGCGGAACCTACAATGAGCAGTTCTTC.

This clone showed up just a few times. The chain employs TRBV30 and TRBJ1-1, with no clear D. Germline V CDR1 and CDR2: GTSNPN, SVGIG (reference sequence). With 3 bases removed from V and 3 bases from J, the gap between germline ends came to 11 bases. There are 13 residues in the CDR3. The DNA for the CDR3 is TGTGCCTGGAGGGTACAGAGAGACACTGAAGCTTTCTTT. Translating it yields CAWRVQRDTEAFF.

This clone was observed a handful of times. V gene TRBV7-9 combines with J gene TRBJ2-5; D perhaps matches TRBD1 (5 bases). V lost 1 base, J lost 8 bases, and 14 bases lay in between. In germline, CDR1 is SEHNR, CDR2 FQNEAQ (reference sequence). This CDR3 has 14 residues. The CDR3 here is CASSLGRPTGTQYF. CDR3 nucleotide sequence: TGTGCCAGCAGCTTAGGTCGACCCACAGGTACCCAGTACTTC.